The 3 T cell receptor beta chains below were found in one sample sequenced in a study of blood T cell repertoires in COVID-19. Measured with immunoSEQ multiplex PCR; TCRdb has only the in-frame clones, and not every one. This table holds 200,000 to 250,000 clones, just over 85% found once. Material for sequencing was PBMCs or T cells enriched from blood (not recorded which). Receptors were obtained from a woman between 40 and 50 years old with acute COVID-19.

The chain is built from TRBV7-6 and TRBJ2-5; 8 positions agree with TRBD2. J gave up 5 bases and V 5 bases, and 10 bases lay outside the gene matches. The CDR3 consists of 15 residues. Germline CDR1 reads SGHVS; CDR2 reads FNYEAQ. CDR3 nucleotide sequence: TGTGCCAGCAGCAAAGGACTAGCCTTAAGTGAGACCCAGTACTTC. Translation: CASSKGLALSETQYF.

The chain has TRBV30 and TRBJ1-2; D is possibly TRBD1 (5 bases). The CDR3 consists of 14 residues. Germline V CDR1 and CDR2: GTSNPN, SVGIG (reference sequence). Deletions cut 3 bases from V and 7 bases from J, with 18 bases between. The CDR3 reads CAWSRGQGSGGYTF. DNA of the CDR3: TGTGCCTGGAGCCGAGGCCAGGGATCGGGTGGCTACACCTTC.

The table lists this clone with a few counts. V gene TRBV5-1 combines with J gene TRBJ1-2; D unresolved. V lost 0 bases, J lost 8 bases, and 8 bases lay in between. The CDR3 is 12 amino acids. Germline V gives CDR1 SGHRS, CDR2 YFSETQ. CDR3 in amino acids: CASSLDGKGYTF. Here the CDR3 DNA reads TGCGCCAGCAGCTTGGACGGGAAAGGCTACACCTTC.